The source of this TCR beta chain is a study of cytomegalovirus exposure and HLA in healthy donors. PCR employed 60 Vbeta and 13 Jbeta primers. TCRdb keeps only in-frame clones here, not all; method: immunoSEQ multiplex PCR. Seen here are approximately 100,000 clones, approximately 79% observed once, and the top ten hold about 1.7%. General observations from the study: In a later analysis, at a false discovery rate of 0.05, about 17,000 TCR beta sequences matched HLA alleles. Presence/absence analyses rested on an assumption that sequencing depth was roughly uniform across donors.

Points on this clone: Its specificity is not known.

The TCR sequence derives from a male donor in good health and CMV-seronegative. The material sequenced was PBMCs.

The DNA for the CDR3 is TGTGCCAGTAGTAAGTCCGGGACTAGCGGCTTAAGGGAGCAGTTCTTC. It yields the protein CASSKSGTSGLREQFF. V usage is TRBV19 and J usage is TRBJ2-1, with TRBD2 matching 11 bases. Germline lookup yields CDR1 LNHDA and CDR2 SQIVND (reference sequence). V was clipped by 4 bases and J by 10 bases; unmatched bases: 12. The CDR3 is made up of 16 amino acids.